Following are 7 T cell receptor beta chains from one sample sequenced in a study of T cell repertoires in aging, cancer and after chemotherapy. TRB rearrangements spanning V, D and J were amplified using mixed TRB-A/B primers. TCRdb used MiXCR to reprocess the multiplex PCR reads, holding one entry per CDR3 protein. The table records fewer than 2,000 distinct CDR3 sequences, around 29% of them present only once. TCR beta rearrangements were amplified from peripheral blood genomic DNA. Sequenced: blood. The source is a human donor with a solid tumor.

This clonotype was recorded a few times. This sequence joins TRBV10-1 and TRBJ1-2, with D maybe TRBD1 (5 bases). From germline, CDR1 is WNHNN and CDR2 SYGVQD (reference sequence). The CDR3 extends over 15 amino acids. Trimming removed 3 bases at V and 8 bases at J, with 19 bases between. Here the CDR3 reads CASSDRLGPSSGYTF. DNA of the CDR3: TGCGCCAGCAGTGATCGATTGGGACCGAGTTCCGGCTACACCTTC.

J is TRBJ1-2 and V is TRBV5-5; a possible D gene is TRBD1 (6 bases). The CDR3 totals 15 residues. With 4 bases removed from V and 6 bases from J, the gap between germline ends came to 19 bases. Germline lookup yields CDR1 SGHKS and CDR2 YYEKEE (reference sequence). The CDR3 DNA reads as TGTGCCAGCAGCCAATGGGGAATGAAGGGGGATGGCTACACCTTC. Translation gives CASSQWGMKGDGYTF.

About this clonotype: The junction differs from germline at one of its ends, possibly a read error. The rearrangement links TRBV29-1 to TRBJ2-5; 7 nucleotides match TRBD2. Germline V lookup: CDR1 SQVTM, CDR2 ANQGSEA. The CDR3 contains 15 residues. CDR3 bases: TGCAGCGTTGAAGACGGCCGTGGGAGGGAGGAGACCCAGAACTTC. It yields the protein CSVEDGRGREETQNF. Full variable domain (rest looked up from reference TRBV29-1 and TRBJ2-5): SAVISQKPSRDICQRGTSLTIQCQVDSQVTMMFWYRQQPGQSLTLIATANQGSEATYESGFVIDKFPISRPNLTFSTLTVSNMSPEDSSIYLCSVEDGRGREETQNFGPGTRLLVL.

This clonotype was observed a few times. The V call is TRBV5-1, the J call TRBJ2-7; D assignment may be TRBD1 or TRBD2 (6 bases each). Trimming cost V 4 bases and J 2 bases, with 10 bases left between them. Germline V gene lookup returns CDR1 SGHRS and CDR2 YFSETQ. CDR3 length: 13 amino acids. In DNA form, the CDR3 reads TGCGCCAGCAGCAGGGGGGAACCCTACGAGCAGTACTTC. Its translation: CASSRGEPYEQYF. Supplemented by reference TRBV5-1 and TRBJ2-7, the full variable domain reads KAGVTQTPRYLIKTRGQQVTLSCSPISGHRSVSWYQQTPGQGLQFLFEYFSETQRNKGNFPGRFSGRQFSNSRSEMNVSTLELGDSALYLCASSRGEPYEQYFGPGTRLTVT.

This clonotype is medium-sized. CDR3 in DNA: TGCAGTGCTAGAGATGTGGGACTAGCGGGAAGTGGGGATACGCAGTATTTT. Its translation: CSARDVGLAGSGDTQYF. The chain links TRBV20-1 to TRBJ2-3, with 13 bases matching TRBD2. Germline V CDR1 and CDR2: DFQATT, SNEGSKA (reference sequence). V shed 0 bases, J shed 6 bases, and the junction held 9 bases outside the gene matches. CDR3 length: 17 amino acids.

This clonotype ranks as large. V and J are TRBV6-5 and TRBJ2-1, with a possible D match to TRBD2 (5 bases). The CDR3 totals 15 residues. Germline V gene lookup returns CDR1 MNHEY and CDR2 SVGAGI. V was pared by 7 bases and J by 1 base, with 14 bases between. CDR3 protein: CASKPYGISYNEQFF. CDR3 nucleotide sequence: TGTGCCAGCAAGCCATACGGGATATCCTACAATGAGCAGTTCTTC.

Judged by abundance, this clonotype is large (0.1 to 1%). The rearrangement links TRBV7-9 to TRBJ2-3; 7 bases align to TRBD2. The germline gives CDR1 SEHNR, CDR2 FQNEAQ (reference sequence). J lost 4 bases, V lost 1 base, and 8 bases had no gene match. This CDR3 spans 16 amino acids. This chain's CDR3 is CASSLVAAGYADTQYF. Here the CDR3 DNA reads TGTGCCAGCAGCTTAGTGGCAGCGGGATACGCAGATACGCAGTATTTT.